The subject of this entry is one T cell receptor (beta chain). Its antigen is undetermined. This may arise from a read error, as a much more abundant clone is one base away. The sample originates from a study of molecular identifiers for immune sequencing clone quantification. Findings and limits, study-wide: In cases of identical TCR molecules sharing a barcode, highly expanded clone sizes could be underestimated. Detection of one spiked Jurkat cell's TCR RNA reportedly worked in 750,000 to 1,000,000 naive cells. Clones exceeding 20 RNA copies carried over 97% of effector molecules but under 1% of naive-cell molecules.

CD8+CD4-CCR7+CD45RA+ sorting gave the naive CD8 T cells. There are 16 residues in the CDR3. Trimming stripped 4 bases from V and 1 base from J, with 14 bases between. The germline V gene encodes CDR1 SEHNR and CDR2 FQNEAQ (reference sequence). TCRdb used MiXCR to reprocess the PCR reads, holding one entry per CDR3 protein. The data contain tens of thousands of distinct CDR3 sequences, under 30% of them singletons. The clonotype was recovered from a human donor in good health. Some libraries in this study had Jurkat cell RNA spiked in. The chain joins TRBV7-9 to TRBJ1-5; possibly TRBD1 for D (5 bases). The sequencing input was naive CD8+ T cells from blood, with Jurkat cell RNA spiked in. Subset here: FACS-sorted CD8+CD4-CCR7+CD45RA+ naive T cells. The CDR3 DNA reads as TGTGCCAGCAGCTGGGACGTGTCCCCGAGCAATCAGCCCCAGCATTTT. It codes for CASSWDVSPSNQPQHF.